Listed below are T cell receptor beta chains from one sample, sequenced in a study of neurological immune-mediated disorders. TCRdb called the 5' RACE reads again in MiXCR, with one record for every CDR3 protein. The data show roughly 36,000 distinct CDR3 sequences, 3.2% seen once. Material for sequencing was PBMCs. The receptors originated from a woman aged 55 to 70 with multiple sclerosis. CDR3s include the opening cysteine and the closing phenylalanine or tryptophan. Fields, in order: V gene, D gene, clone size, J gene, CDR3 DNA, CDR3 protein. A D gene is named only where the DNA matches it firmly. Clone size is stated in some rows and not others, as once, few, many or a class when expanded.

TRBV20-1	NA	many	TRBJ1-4	TGCAGTGCCATCACGGTGGTGGATGAAAAACTGTTTTTT	CSAITVVDEKLFF
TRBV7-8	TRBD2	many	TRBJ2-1	TGTGCCAGCAGCCAAGGGAAGACTAGCACGTTCTTC	CASSQGKTSTFF
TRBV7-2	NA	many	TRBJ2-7	TGTGCCAGCAGCTTAGTAGGACTGTCCGGGCAGTACTTC	CASSLVGLSGQYF
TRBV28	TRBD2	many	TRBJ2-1	TGTGCCAGCAGTTTACCCGGACTAGCGGGGCCATACAATGAGCAGTTCTTC	CASSLPGLAGPYNEQFF
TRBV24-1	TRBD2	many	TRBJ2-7	TGTGCCACCAGTGATTTTCAAGCGGGGGCCTACGAGCAGTACTTC	CATSDFQAGAYEQYF
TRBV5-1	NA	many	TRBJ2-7	TGCGCCAGCAGCCGAACGTCACACGTAAATCCCCTCTCGTCTGCGAACCCTTCGTCTGAGCAGTACTTC	CASSRTSHVNPLSSANPSSEQYF
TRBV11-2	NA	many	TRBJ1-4	TGTGCCAGCAGCCCAGTGGGGACAACTAATGAAAAACTGTTTTTT	CASSPVGTTNEKLFF
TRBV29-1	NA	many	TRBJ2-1	TGCAGCGTTGAAGAAATCGTAGGGGGTGAGCAGTTCTTC	CSVEEIVGGEQFF
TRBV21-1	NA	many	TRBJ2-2	TGTGCCAGCAGCAAAGAGGGTGGCGGGACCTACACGAACACCGGGGAGCTGTTTTTT	CASSKEGGGTYTNTGELFF
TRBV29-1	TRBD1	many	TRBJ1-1	TGCAGCGTTGAAAAGGGGACAGCGAACACTGAAGCTTTCTTT	CSVEKGTANTEAFF
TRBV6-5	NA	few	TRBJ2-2	TGTGCCAGCAGTTACTCGATAGGCAGTAACACCGGGGAGCTGTTTTTT	CASSYSIGSNTGELFF
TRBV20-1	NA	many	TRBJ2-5	TGCAGTGCTACCAAAGACGACCTGCAAGAGACCCAGTACTTC	CSATKDDLQETQYF
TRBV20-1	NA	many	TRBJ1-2	TGCAGTGCTAGAGATCCAGTCGGAAACTATGGCTACACCTTC	CSARDPVGNYGYTF
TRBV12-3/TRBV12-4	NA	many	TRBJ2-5	TGTGCCAGCAGTTTTCGGGCAGGCGGGGAGACCCAGTACTTC	CASSFRAGGETQYF
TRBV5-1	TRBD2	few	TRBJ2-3	TGCGCCAGCAGCCCCGGGACTAGCGGTCCAGATACGCAGTATTTT	CASSPGTSGPDTQYF
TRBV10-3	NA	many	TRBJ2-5	TGTGCCATCAGTGACGGCCAAGGGGCCGGAGAGACCCAGTACTTC	CAISDGQGAGETQYF
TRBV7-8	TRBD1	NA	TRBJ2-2	TGTGCCAGCAGGTTGATCTCCGGGACAGGGGACACCGGGGAGCTGTTTTTT	CASRLISGTGDTGELFF
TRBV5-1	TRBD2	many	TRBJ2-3	TGCGCCAGCAGCTTGGGGTCTAGCGGGGGCCTTAGCACAGATACGCAGTATTTT	CASSLGSSGGLSTDTQYF
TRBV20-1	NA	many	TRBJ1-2	TGCAGTGCTAGAGCCGTGGGCCTCCTCTACACCTTC	CSARAVGLLYTF
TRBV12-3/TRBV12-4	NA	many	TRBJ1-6	TGTGCCAGCAGTTTGACAGGAGCCAATTCACCCCTCCACTTT	CASSLTGANSPLHF
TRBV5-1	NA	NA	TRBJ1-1	TGCGCCAGCGCCGGGGGGAGGGCTGAAGCTTTCTTT	CASAGGRAEAFF
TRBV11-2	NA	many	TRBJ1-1	TGTGCCAGCAGCATTGGACGGCTGAACACTGAAGCTTTCTTT	CASSIGRLNTEAFF
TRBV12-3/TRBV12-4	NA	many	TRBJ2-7	TGTGCCAGCAGGGTGGGGACTCCTCCCTACGAGCAGTACTTC	CASRVGTPPYEQYF
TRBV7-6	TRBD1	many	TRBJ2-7	TGTGCCAGCGGGGACAGGGGGCGCTGGGAGCAGTACTTC	CASGDRGRWEQYF
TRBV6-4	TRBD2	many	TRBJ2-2	TGTGCCAGCAGTGACTGGGCACTAGCGGACTCGAACACCGGGGAGCTGTTTTTT	CASSDWALADSNTGELFF
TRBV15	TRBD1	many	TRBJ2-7	TGTGCCACCAGTACGACAGGGGAAGCCTACGAGCAGTACTTC	CATSTTGEAYEQYF
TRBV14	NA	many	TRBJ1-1	TGTGCCAGCAGCCAGTCGACAGGCCCACGTTCTGAAGCTTTCTTT	CASSQSTGPRSEAFF
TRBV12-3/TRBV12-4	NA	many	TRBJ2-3	TGTGCCAGTAAGAACACAGATACGCAGTATTTT	CASKNTDTQYF
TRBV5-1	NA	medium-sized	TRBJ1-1	TGCGCCAGCAGCTTGGGGCCGAGGAGGAACACTGAAGCTTTCTTT	CASSLGPRRNTEAFF
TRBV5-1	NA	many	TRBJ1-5	TGCGCCAGCAGCTTGGACATCAATCAGCCCCAGCATTTT	CASSLDINQPQHF
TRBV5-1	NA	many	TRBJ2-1	TGCGCCAGCAAACAGGCCTTCTCCTACAATGAGCAGTTCTTC	CASKQAFSYNEQFF
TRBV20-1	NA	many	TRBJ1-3	TGCAGTGCTAGAACGCGGGACACCGCTCTCGGGAACACCATATATTTT	CSARTRDTALGNTIYF
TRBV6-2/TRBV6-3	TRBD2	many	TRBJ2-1	TGTGCCAGCAGTTACGCGAAGCGGGGATTTGAGCAGTTCTTC	CASSYAKRGFEQFF
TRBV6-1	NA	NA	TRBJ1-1	TGTGCCAGCAGCCTCAGTCGGGAGTCGACTGAAGCTTTCTTT	CASSLSRESTEAFF
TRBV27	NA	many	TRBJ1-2	TGTGCCAGCAGCCCTCTAGGGACACCGACGTCCCTCCATGGCTACACCTTC	CASSPLGTPTSLHGYTF
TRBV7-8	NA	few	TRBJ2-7	TGTGCCAGCAGCTTAATGCAGGGCACCTACGAGCAGTACTTC	CASSLMQGTYEQYF
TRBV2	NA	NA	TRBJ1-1	TGTGCCAGCAGGAGGGAGACGGGATGGGCTGAAGCTTTCTTT	CASRRETGWAEAFF
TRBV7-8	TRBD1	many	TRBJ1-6	TGTGCCAGCAGCTTAGCGGACAGGGGTAGGTCACCCCTCCACTTT	CASSLADRGRSPLHF
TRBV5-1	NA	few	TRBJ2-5	TGCGCCAGCAGGCCAGGGGGGACAGCGAACCAAGAGACCCAGTACTTC	CASRPGGTANQETQYF
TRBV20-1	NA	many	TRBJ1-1	TGCAGTGCTAGAGAGGAGTCCTCCTGGACTGAAGCTTTCTTT	CSAREESSWTEAFF
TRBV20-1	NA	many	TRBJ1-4	TGCAGTGCTAGGCCCTTTGGGGGTGTGGGGGAAAAACTGTTTTTT	CSARPFGGVGEKLFF
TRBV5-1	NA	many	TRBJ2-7	TGCGCCAGCAGCTTGGAAGGTGGGGGCTACGGGAGCGAGCAGTACTTC	CASSLEGGGYGSEQYF
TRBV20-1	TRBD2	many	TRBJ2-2	TGCAGTGCTAGACCCGGACTAGCGGGGGGTGCCGGGGAGCTGTTTTTT	CSARPGLAGGAGELFF
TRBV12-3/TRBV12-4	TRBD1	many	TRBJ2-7	TGTGCCAGCAGGAATACCGGGACAGGGGGCGCGGGGGAGCAGTACTTC	CASRNTGTGGAGEQYF
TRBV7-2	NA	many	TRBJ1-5	TGTGCCAGCAGCTTAGAGGCAGGGGAGGACCAGCCCCAGCATTTT	CASSLEAGEDQPQHF
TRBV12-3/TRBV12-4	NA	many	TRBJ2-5	TGTGCCAGCAGTTTTAGGGTCTCAGAGACCCAGTACTTC	CASSFRVSETQYF
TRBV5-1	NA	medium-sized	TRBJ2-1	TGCGCCAGCAGCTTGGAGATTATGGACAGTTCCTACAATGAGCAGTTCTTC	CASSLEIMDSSYNEQFF